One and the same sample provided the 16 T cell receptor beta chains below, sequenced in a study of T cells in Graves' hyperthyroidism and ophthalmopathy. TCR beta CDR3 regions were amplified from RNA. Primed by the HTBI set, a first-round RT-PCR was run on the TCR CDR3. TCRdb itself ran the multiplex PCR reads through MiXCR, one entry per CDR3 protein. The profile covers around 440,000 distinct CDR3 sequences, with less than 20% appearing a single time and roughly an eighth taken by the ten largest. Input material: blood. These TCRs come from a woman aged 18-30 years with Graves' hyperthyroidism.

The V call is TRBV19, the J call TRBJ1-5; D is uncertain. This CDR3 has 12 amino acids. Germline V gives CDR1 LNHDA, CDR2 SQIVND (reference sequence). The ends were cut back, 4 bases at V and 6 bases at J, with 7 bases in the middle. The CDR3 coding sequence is TGTGCCAGTAGTACCCGGGGTCAGCCCCAGCATTTT. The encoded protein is CASSTRGQPQHF.

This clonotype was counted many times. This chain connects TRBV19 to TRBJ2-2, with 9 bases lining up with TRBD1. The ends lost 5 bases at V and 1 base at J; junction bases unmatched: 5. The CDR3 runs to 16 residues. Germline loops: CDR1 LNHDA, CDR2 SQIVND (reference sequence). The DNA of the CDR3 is TGTGCCAGTAGTTCACCGGGACAGGGGAACACCGGGGAGCTGTTTTTT. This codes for CASSSPGQGNTGELFF.

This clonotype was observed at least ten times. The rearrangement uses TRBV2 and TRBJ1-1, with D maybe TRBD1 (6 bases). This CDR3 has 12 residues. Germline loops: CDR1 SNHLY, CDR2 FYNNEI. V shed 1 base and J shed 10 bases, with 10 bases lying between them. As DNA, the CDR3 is TGTGCCAGCAGTGAAGTGAGGGGGAGAGCTTTCTTT. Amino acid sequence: CASSEVRGRAFF.

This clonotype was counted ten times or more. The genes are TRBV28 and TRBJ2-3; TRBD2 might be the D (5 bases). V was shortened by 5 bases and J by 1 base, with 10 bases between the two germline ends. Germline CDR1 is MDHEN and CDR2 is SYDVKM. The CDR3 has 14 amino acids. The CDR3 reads CASSQRRRTDTQYF. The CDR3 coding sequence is TGTGCCAGCAGTCAGCGGAGACGCACAGATACGCAGTATTTT.

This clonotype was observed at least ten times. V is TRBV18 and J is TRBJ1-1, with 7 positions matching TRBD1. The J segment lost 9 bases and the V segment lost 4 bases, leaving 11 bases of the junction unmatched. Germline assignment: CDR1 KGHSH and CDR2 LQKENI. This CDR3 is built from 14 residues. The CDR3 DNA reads TGTGCCAGCTCACAGAACAAACAGGGGACTAAAGCTTTCTTT. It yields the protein CASSQNKQGTKAFF.

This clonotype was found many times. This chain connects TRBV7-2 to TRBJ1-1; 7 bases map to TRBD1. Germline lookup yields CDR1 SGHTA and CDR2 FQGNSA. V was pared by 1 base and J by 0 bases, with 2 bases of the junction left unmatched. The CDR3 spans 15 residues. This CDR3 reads CASSLVTGVNTEAFF. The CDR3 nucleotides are TGTGCCAGCAGCTTAGTAACAGGGGTGAACACTGAAGCTTTCTTT.

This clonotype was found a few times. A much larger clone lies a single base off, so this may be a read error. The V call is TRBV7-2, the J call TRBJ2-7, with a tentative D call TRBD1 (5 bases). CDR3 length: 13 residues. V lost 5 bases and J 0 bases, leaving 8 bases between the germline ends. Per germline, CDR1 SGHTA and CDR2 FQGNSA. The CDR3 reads CASSHDSSYEQYF. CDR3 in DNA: TGTGCCAGCAGCCACGACAGCTCCTACGAGCAGTACTTC.

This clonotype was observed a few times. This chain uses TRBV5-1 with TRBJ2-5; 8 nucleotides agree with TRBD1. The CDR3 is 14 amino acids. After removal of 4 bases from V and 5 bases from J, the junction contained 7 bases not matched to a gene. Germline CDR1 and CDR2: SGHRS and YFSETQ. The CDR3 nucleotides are TGCGCCAGCAGCGCCGGACAGGGCAGGGAGACCCAGTACTTC. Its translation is CASSAGQGRETQYF.

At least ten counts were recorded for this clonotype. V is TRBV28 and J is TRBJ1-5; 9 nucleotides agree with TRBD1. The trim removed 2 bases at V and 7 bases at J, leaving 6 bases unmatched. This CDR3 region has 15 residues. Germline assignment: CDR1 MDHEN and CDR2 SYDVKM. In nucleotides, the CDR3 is TGTGCCAGCAGTTTACTCACAGGGGGCGTACAGCCCCAGCATTTT. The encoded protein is CASSLLTGGVQPQHF.

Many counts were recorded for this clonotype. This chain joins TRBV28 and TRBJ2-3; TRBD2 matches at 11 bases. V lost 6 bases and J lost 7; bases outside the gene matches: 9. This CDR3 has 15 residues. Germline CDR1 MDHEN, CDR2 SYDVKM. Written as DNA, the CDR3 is TGTGCCAGCAGCGGGGGTAGACTAGCGGGACATACGCAGTATTTT. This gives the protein CASSGGRLAGHTQYF.

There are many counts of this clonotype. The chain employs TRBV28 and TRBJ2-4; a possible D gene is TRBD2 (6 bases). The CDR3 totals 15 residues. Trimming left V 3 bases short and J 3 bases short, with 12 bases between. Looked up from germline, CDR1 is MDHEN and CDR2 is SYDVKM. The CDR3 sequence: CASSFGGIHKNIQYF. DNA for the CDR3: TGTGCCAGCAGTTTTGGAGGGATCCACAAAAACATTCAGTACTTC.

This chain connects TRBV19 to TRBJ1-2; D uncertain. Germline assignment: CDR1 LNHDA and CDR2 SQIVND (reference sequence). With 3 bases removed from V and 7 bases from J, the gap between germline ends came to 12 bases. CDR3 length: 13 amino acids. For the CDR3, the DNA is TGTGCCAGTAGTATCACCTTCGGAGGTGGCTACACCTTC. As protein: CASSITFGGGYTF.

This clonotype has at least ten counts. The DNA for the CDR3 is TGTGCCAGCAGGGTAGGGCGGAAGACCGGGGAGCTGTTTTTT. Protein product: CASRVGRKTGELFF. The rearrangement uses TRBV28 and TRBJ2-2; D call uncertain. Germline V gene lookup returns CDR1 MDHEN and CDR2 SYDVKM. This CDR3 is built from 14 residues. Trimming cost V 6 bases and J 5 bases, with 13 bases left between them.

The CDR3, as DNA: TGTGCCAGCAGTACCGGACAATTAGTTGACTATGGCTACACCTTC. Translation: CASSTGQLVDYGYTF. The chain couples TRBV27 to TRBJ1-2, with a weak D call TRBD1 (5 bases). CDR1 is MNHEY, CDR2 SMNVEV, per germline (reference sequence). The CDR3 is 15 amino acids. V gave up 5 bases and J gave up 3 bases, with 16 bases separating them.

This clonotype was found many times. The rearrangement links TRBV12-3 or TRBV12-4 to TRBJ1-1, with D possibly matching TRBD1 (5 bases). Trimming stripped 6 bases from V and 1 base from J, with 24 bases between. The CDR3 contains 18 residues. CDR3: CASRAYIIGARPNTEAFF. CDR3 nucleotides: TGTGCCAGCAGGGCTTATATTATAGGGGCCCGACCGAACACTGAAGCTTTCTTT.

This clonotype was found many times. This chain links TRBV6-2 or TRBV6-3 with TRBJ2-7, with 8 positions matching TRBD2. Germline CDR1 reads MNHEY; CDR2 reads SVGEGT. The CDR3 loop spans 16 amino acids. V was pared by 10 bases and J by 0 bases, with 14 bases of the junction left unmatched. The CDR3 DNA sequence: TGTGCCATCTCCCACCCTTTTGCGGGAGGCTCCTACGAGCAGTACTTC. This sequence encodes CAISHPFAGGSYEQYF.